Listed below are T cell receptor beta chains from one sample, sequenced in a study of blood T cells in healthy people across ages. Via MiXCR, TCRdb re-called the 5' RACE reads, giving one row per CDR3 protein. The repertoire holds around 870,000 distinct CDR3 sequences, with roughly 26% as singletons. The material sequenced was blood. These receptor sequences come from a woman at least 80 years old in good health. The CDR3 runs from the conserved cysteine through the conserved F or W. A D gene is named only where the DNA matches it firmly. A row's size may be missing; if present it is once, few, many or a size class.

v_gene: TRBV7-7
abundance: .
j_gene: TRBJ2-3
d_gene: .
CDR3nt: TGTGCTAGCAGCTTAAATCTAGCAGGCACAGATACGCAGTATTTT
CDR3aa: CASSLNLAGTDTQYF

v_gene: TRBV7-2
abundance: .
j_gene: TRBJ1-5
d_gene: .
CDR3nt: TGTGCCAGCAGCCCCTCCCCCAGACTCAATCAGCCCCAGCATTTT
CDR3aa: CASSPSPRLNQPQHF

v_gene: TRBV6-2/TRBV6-3
abundance: many
j_gene: TRBJ1-2
d_gene: TRBD1
CDR3nt: TGTGCCAGCAGTTACTCGACAGGGTCAGGGAGCTACACCTTC
CDR3aa: CASSYSTGSGSYTF

v_gene: TRBV7-9
abundance: few
j_gene: TRBJ1-5
d_gene: .
CDR3nt: TGTGCCAGCAGCTTCGGGACACCCAGGAATCAGCCCCAGCATTTT
CDR3aa: CASSFGTPRNQPQHF

v_gene: TRBV27
abundance: many
j_gene: TRBJ2-5
d_gene: .
CDR3nt: TGTGCCAGCAGTTTATTAGGGGGGCGGGAGACCCAGTACTTC
CDR3aa: CASSLLGGRETQYF

v_gene: TRBV18
abundance: .
j_gene: TRBJ2-5
d_gene: .
CDR3nt: TGTGCCAGCTCACATGACAACTTCCAAGAGACCCAGTACTTC
CDR3aa: CASSHDNFQETQYF

v_gene: TRBV7-2
abundance: many
j_gene: TRBJ2-4
d_gene: .
CDR3nt: TGTGCCAGCAGCCTTACTGGGATGGTAAAGGCCAAAAACATTCAGTACTTC
CDR3aa: CASSLTGMVKAKNIQYF

v_gene: TRBV10-1
abundance: many
j_gene: TRBJ2-3
d_gene: TRBD2
CDR3nt: TGCGCCAGCAGTGAGCGGCAGGGACTAGCGGGGGGTAGCACAGATACGCAGTATTTT
CDR3aa: CASSERQGLAGGSTDTQYF

v_gene: TRBV5-1
abundance: .
j_gene: TRBJ2-7
d_gene: TRBD2
CDR3nt: TGCGCCAGCAGTTACGGGACTAGCGGGGACTACGAGCAGTACTTC
CDR3aa: CASSYGTSGDYEQYF

v_gene: TRBV7-9
abundance: many
j_gene: TRBJ2-6
d_gene: .
CDR3nt: TGTGCCAGCAGCTCCTCGGGGGCTGGGGCCAACGTCCTGACTTTC
CDR3aa: CASSSSGAGANVLTF

v_gene: TRBV6-1
abundance: .
j_gene: TRBJ2-7
d_gene: TRBD2
CDR3nt: TGTGCCAGCAGGGTGCCTGGACTAGCGGGAGACGAGCAGTACTTC
CDR3aa: CASRVPGLAGDEQYF

v_gene: TRBV27
abundance: .
j_gene: TRBJ2-3
d_gene: .
CDR3nt: TGTGCCAGCAGACCCCATTCGTTTGCGGATACGCAGTATTTT
CDR3aa: CASRPHSFADTQYF

v_gene: TRBV2
abundance: .
j_gene: TRBJ1-4
d_gene: .
CDR3nt: TGTGCCAGCAGGCTAAGGGGTATGAACGAAAAACTGTTTTTT
CDR3aa: CASRLRGMNEKLFF

v_gene: TRBV20-1
abundance: .
j_gene: TRBJ1-2
d_gene: .
CDR3nt: TGCAGTGCCGTAGGGGGGGATGGCTATGGCTACACCTTC
CDR3aa: CSAVGGDGYGYTF

v_gene: TRBV27
abundance: many
j_gene: TRBJ2-1
d_gene: TRBD2
CDR3nt: TGTGCCAGCAGTCTCTCCGGGGGGAATCCATACAATGAGCAGTTCTTC
CDR3aa: CASSLSGGNPYNEQFF

v_gene: TRBV11-2
abundance: many
j_gene: TRBJ1-5
d_gene: .
CDR3nt: TGTGCCAGCAGCCCCCCTGGTGGTCAGCCCCAGCATTTT
CDR3aa: CASSPPGGQPQHF

v_gene: TRBV20-1
abundance: .
j_gene: TRBJ1-2
d_gene: .
CDR3nt: TGCAGTGCTAGAGATTGGGGGGGGTCGGAAGGCTACACCTTC
CDR3aa: CSARDWGGSEGYTF

v_gene: TRBV7-2
abundance: many
j_gene: TRBJ2-3
d_gene: .
CDR3nt: TGTGCCAGCAGCTTATGGTCCGGGGGAAAAGATACGCAGTATTTT
CDR3aa: CASSLWSGGKDTQYF

v_gene: TRBV5-4
abundance: .
j_gene: TRBJ2-1
d_gene: TRBD1
CDR3nt: TGTACCAGCAGCTACCGGACAGGGGGTGACAGTGAGCAGTTCTTC
CDR3aa: CTSSYRTGGDSEQFF

v_gene: TRBV18
abundance: many
j_gene: TRBJ2-3
d_gene: .
CDR3nt: TGTGCCAGCTCACCACCGGCTTTAGATACGCAGTATTTT
CDR3aa: CASSPPALDTQYF

v_gene: TRBV7-6
abundance: many
j_gene: TRBJ1-5
d_gene: TRBD1
CDR3nt: TGTGCCAGCAGCTCGCGGACAGGGGGCTATAGCAATCAGCCCCAGCATTTT
CDR3aa: CASSSRTGGYSNQPQHF

v_gene: TRBV20-1
abundance: many
j_gene: TRBJ1-2
d_gene: TRBD1
CDR3nt: TGCAGTGCTACCCCTGGGGGGACAGTTGATGGCTACACCTTC
CDR3aa: CSATPGGTVDGYTF

v_gene: TRBV7-9
abundance: many
j_gene: TRBJ2-1
d_gene: TRBD1
CDR3nt: TGTGCCAGCAGCTTATTGCTGGGACAGGGGATGAATGAGCAGTTCTTC
CDR3aa: CASSLLLGQGMNEQFF

v_gene: TRBV18
abundance: many
j_gene: TRBJ2-7
d_gene: .
CDR3nt: TGTGCCAGCTCACCCCAGGGGAACGAGCAGTACTTC
CDR3aa: CASSPQGNEQYF

v_gene: TRBV10-3
abundance: many
j_gene: TRBJ2-5
d_gene: TRBD1
CDR3nt: TGTGCCATCAGTGACACCACAGGGGGGAAGCAAGAGACCCAGTACTTC
CDR3aa: CAISDTTGGKQETQYF